The 13 T cell receptor beta chains presented below share a single source sample, sequenced in a study of cytomegalovirus exposure and HLA in healthy donors. The table came from immunoSEQ multiplex PCR; TCRdb's copy has only in-frame clones and leaves some out. The sample has about 88,000 clones, more than 70% seen once; the top ten hold about 12%. Sequencing input: PBMCs. The receptor set was obtained from a woman between 18 and 29 years old in good health and CMV-seropositive.

This clone was counted once. The chain is built from TRBV9 and TRBJ1-4, with TRBD1 matching 8 bases. CDR1 and CDR2 (germline): SGDLS, YYNGEE. After removal of 3 bases from V and 8 bases from J, the junction contained 9 bases not matched to a gene. This CDR3 is 15 amino acids long. CDR3 protein: CASSAEDREGEKLFF. Here the CDR3 DNA reads TGTGCCAGCAGCGCCGAGGACAGGGAGGGGGAAAAACTGTTTTTT.

This rearrangement joins TRBV6-1 to TRBJ2-1; 12 positions agree with TRBD2. The CDR3 spans 14 residues. Germline CDR1 MNHNS, CDR2 SASEGT. Trimming took 10 bases from V and 8 from J; bases not matched to a gene: 9. CDR3 residues: CATMTSGGPDEQFF. The CDR3 bases are TGTGCCACTATGACTAGCGGGGGACCAGATGAGCAGTTCTTC.

The V call is TRBV6-5, the J call TRBJ2-7; 7 nucleotides match TRBD1. The V gene's germline CDR1 is MNHEY and CDR2 SVGAGI. V gave up 2 bases and J gave up 2 bases; unmatched junction bases: 9. This CDR3 region has 16 residues. CDR3 sequence reads: CASSYRGPPGAYEQYF. In DNA, the CDR3 is TGTGCCAGCAGTTACAGGGGGCCACCCGGAGCCTACGAGCAGTACTTC.

The V call is TRBV5-4, the J call TRBJ2-5, with 10 nucleotides matching TRBD1. Germline-derived CDR1 and CDR2 are SGHNT and YYREEE (reference sequence). This CDR3 is built from 16 residues. V shed 4 bases and J 0 bases; nucleotides not matched to a gene: 6. The CDR3 reads CASSTGQGGYQETQYF. DNA for the CDR3: TGTGCCAGCAGCACCGGACAGGGGGGGTACCAAGAGACCCAGTACTTC.

V is TRBV18 and J is TRBJ2-2; TRBD2 matches 12 bases. Germline V gene sequence: CDR1 KGHSH, CDR2 LQKENI. This CDR3 comprises 16 residues. Trimming took 5 bases from V and 5 from J; bases not matched to a gene: 6. The CDR3 DNA is TGTGCCAGCTCATCAGGACTAGCGGGGAATACCGGGGAGCTGTTTTTT. Protein sequence: CASSSGLAGNTGELFF. Variable domain in full (rest from reference TRBV18 and TRBJ2-2): NAGVMQNPRHLVRRRGQEARLRCSPMKGHSHVYWYRQLPEEGLKFMVYLQKENIIDESGMPKERFSAEFPKEGPSILRIQQVVRGDSAAYFCASSSGLAGNTGELFFGEGSRLTVL.

The genes are TRBV6-5 and TRBJ2-5; D is undetermined. The germline V gene encodes CDR1 MNHEY and CDR2 SVGAGI. The V end lost 0 bases, the J end lost 3 bases, and 8 bases lay between the germline ends. This CDR3 comprises 14 residues. The CDR3 sequence is CASSYSLAEETQYF. CDR3 bases: TGTGCCAGCAGTTACTCTTTGGCGGAAGAGACCCAGTACTTC.

The genes are TRBV5-1 and TRBJ1-2; D is possibly TRBD1 (5 bases). The CDR3 contains 15 residues. Trimming removed 4 bases at V and 5 bases at J, with 18 bases between. Germline values: CDR1 SGHRS, CDR2 YFSETQ. The CDR3 DNA reads as TGCGCCAGCAGCACGACCCCAGGGTGGTGGTATGGCTACACCTTC. This codes for CASSTTPGWWYGYTF.

This clone was observed a single time. V gene TRBV7-9 combines with J gene TRBJ1-5; possible D gene TRBD1, 5 bases. Germline V gene data show CDR1 as SEHNR and CDR2 as FQNEAQ (reference sequence). The CDR3 is 13 residues long. V was clipped by 5 bases and J by 4 bases, with 9 bases between them. CDR3 nucleotides: TGTGCCAGCAGCCAGACAGAGAATCAGCCCCAGCATTTT. This sequence encodes CASSQTENQPQHF.

This clone was found once. This chain links TRBV6-1 with TRBJ2-3; 12 bases fit TRBD2. The length of the CDR3 is 14 residues. The junction had 3 bases not matched to a gene; V was cut back by 3 bases and J by 8 bases. In germline, CDR1 is MNHNS, CDR2 SASEGT. CDR3 nucleotides: TGTGCCAGCAGTGACCTACTAGCGGGGGGTACGCAGTATTTT. Translating gives CASSDLLAGGTQYF.

The chain combines TRBV15 with TRBJ2-2, with 7 bases fitting TRBD1. This CDR3 spans 16 amino acids. The V gene end was trimmed by 3 bases and the J gene end by 2 bases; junction bases not matched to a gene: 6. Germline V lookup: CDR1 LNHNV, CDR2 YYDKDF (reference sequence). CDR3 sequence reads: CATSSLRGGNTGELFF. DNA of the CDR3: TGTGCCACCAGCAGTCTCCGAGGGGGCAACACCGGGGAGCTGTTTTTT. Together with reference TRBV15 and TRBJ2-2, the CDR3 gives the full variable domain: DAMVIQNPRYQVTQFGKPVTLSCSQTLNHNVMYWYQQKSSQAPKLLFHYYDKDFNNEADTPDNFQSRRPNTSFCFLDIRSPGLGDTAMYLCATSSLRGGNTGELFFGEGSRLTVL.

This chain uses TRBV19 with TRBJ1-5; D possibly corresponds to TRBD1 (5 bases). This CDR3 is built from 15 residues. Germline V CDR1 and CDR2: LNHDA, SQIVND (reference sequence). Trimming stripped 5 bases from V and 2 bases from J, with 13 bases between. The chain's CDR3 is CASSWDGAGNQPQHF. The DNA of the CDR3 is TGTGCCAGTAGTTGGGATGGGGCCGGCAATCAGCCCCAGCATTTT. The full variable domain, in which reference TRBV19 and TRBJ1-5 provide the parts outside the CDR3, is DGGITQSPKYLFRKEGQNVTLSCEQNLNHDAMYWYRQDPGQGLRLIYYSQIVNDFQKGDIAEGYSVSREKKESFPLTVTSAQKNPTAFYLCASSWDGAGNQPQHFGDGTRLSIL.

The chain employs TRBV6-1 and TRBJ2-5, with a possible D match to TRBD1 (5 bases). Trimming removed 6 bases at V and 3 bases at J, with 11 bases between. Germline assignment: CDR1 MNHNS and CDR2 SASEGT. This CDR3 contains 13 residues. The CDR3 nucleotides read TGTGCCAGCAGCTCGGACACTAAAGAGACCCAGTACTTC. Amino acid sequence: CASSSDTKETQYF.

The chain uses TRBV4-3 and TRBJ1-5; 7 positions match TRBD1. Germline CDR1 and CDR2: LGHNA and YSLEER. V dropped 0 bases and J dropped 7; count of bases not matched to a gene: 6. The CDR3 loop spans 15 amino acids. CDR3 nucleotides: TGCGCCAGCAGCCAAGAAGGAGGGGGCGGACAGCCCCAGCATTTT. Translating gives CASSQEGGGGQPQHF.